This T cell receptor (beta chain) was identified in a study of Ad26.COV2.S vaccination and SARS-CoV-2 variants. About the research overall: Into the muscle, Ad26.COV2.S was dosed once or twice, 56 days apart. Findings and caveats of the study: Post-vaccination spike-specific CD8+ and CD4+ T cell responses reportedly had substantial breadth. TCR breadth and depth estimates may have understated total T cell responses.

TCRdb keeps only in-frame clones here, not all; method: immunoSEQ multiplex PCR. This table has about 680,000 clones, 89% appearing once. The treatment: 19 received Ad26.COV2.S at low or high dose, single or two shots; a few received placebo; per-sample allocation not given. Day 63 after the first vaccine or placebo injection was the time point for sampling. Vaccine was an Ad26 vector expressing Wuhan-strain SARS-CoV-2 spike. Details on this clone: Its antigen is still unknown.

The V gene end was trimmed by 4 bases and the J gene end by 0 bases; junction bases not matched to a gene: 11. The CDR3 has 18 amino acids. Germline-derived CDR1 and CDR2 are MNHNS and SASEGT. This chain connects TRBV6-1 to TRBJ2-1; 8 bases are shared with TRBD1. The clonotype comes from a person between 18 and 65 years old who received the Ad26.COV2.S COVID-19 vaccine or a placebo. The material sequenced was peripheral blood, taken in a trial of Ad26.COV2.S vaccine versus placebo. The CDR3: CASSAGTGSLYSYNEQFF. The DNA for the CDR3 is TGTGCCAGCAGTGCCGGGACAGGCTCTCTTTACTCCTACAATGAGCAGTTCTTC.